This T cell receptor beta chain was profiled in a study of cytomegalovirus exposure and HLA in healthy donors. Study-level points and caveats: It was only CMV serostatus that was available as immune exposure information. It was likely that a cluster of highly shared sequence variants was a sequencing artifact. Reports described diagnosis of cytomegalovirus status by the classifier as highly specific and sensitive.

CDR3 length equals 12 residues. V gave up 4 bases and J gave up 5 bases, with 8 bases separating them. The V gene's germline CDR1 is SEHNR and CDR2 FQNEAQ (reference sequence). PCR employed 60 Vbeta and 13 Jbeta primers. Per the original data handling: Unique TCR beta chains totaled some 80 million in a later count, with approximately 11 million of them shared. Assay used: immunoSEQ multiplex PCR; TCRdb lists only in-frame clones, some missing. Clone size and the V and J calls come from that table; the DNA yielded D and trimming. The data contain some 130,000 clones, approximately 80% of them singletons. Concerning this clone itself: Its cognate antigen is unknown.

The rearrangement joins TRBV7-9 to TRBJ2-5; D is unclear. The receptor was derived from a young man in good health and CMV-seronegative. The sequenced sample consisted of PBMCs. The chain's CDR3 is CASSSAIETQYF. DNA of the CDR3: TGTGCCAGCAGCTCCGCGATCGAGACCCAGTACTTC. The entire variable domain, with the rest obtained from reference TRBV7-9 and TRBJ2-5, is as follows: DTGVSQNPRHKITKRGQNVTFRCDPISEHNRLYWYRQTLGQGPEFLTYFQNEAQLEKSRLLSDRFSAERPKGSFSTLEIQRTEQGDSAMYLCASSSAIETQYFGPGTRLLVL.